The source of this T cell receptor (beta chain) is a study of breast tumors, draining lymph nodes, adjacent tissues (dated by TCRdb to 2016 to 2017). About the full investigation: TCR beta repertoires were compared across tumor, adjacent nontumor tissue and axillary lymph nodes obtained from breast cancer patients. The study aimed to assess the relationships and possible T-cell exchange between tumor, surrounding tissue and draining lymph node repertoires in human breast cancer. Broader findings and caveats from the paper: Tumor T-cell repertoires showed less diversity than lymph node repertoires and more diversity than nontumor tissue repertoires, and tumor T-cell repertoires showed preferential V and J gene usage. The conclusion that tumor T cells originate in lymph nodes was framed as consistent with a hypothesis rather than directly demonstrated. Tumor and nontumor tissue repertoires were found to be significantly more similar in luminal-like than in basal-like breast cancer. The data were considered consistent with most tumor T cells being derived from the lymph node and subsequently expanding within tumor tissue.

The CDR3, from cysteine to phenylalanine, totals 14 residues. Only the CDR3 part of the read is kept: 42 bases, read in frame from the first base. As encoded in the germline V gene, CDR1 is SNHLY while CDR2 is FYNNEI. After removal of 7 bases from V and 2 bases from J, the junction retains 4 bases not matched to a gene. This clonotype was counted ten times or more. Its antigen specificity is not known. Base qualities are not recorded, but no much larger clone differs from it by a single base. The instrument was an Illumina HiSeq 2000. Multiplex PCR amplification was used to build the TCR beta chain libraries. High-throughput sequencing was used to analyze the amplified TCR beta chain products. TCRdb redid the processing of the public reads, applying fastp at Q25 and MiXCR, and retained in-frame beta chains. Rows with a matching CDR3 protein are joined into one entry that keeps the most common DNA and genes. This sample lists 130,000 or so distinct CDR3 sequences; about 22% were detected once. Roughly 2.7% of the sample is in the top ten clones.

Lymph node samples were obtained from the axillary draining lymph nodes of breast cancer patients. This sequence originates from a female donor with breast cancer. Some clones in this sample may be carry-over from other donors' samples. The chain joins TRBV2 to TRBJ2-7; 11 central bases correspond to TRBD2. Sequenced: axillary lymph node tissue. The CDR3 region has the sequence CASTSSGRTYEQYF. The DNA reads TGTGCCAGCACCTCTAGCGGGAGGACCTACGAGCAGTACTTC.